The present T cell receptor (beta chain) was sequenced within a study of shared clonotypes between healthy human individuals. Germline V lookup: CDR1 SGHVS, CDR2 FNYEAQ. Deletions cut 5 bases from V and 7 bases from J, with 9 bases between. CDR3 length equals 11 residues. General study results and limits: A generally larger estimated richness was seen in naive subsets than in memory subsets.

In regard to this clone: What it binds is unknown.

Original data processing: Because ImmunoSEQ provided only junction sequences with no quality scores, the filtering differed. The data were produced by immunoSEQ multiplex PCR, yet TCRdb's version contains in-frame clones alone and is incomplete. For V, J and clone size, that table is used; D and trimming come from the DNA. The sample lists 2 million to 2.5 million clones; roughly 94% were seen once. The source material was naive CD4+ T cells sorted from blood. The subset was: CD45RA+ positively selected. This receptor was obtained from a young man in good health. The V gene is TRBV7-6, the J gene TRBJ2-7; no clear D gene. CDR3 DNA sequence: TGTGCCAGCAGCCGGTTTGGGGAGCAGTACTTC. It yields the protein CASSRFGEQYF. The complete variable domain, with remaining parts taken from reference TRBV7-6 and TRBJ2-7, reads GAGVSQSPRYKVTKRGQDVALRCDPISGHVSLYWYRQALGQGPEFLTYFNYEAQQDKSGLPNDRFSAERPEGSISTLTIQRTEQRDSAMYRCASSRFGEQYFGPGTRLTVT.